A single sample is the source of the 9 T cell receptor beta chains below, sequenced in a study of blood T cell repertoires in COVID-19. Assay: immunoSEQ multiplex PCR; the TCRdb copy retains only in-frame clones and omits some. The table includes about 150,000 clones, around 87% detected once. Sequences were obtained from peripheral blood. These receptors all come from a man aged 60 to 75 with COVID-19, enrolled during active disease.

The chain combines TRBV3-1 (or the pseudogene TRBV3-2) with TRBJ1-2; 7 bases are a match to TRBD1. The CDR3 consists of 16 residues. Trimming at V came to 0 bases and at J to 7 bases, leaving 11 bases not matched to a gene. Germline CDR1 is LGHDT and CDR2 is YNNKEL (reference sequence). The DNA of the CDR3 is TGTGCCAGCAGCCAAGAGCCCCGACAGGGAGGTACTGGCTACACCTTC. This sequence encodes CASSQEPRQGGTGYTF.

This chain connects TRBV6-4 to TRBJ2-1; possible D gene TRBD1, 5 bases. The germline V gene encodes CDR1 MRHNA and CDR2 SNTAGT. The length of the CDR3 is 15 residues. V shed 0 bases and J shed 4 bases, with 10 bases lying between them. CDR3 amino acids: CASSDSGQGYNEQFF. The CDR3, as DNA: TGTGCCAGCAGTGACTCTGGACAAGGTTACAATGAGCAGTTCTTC.

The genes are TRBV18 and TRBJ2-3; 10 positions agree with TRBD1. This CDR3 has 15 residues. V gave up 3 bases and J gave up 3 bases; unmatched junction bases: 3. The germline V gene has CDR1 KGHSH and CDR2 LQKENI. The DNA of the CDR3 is TGTGCCAGCTCACCTCAGGGACAGGGGACAGATACGCAGTATTTT. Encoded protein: CASSPQGQGTDTQYF.

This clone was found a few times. The CDR3 region is CASGQGAYNEQFF. CDR3 coding DNA: TGTGCTAGTGGACAGGGGGCCTACAATGAGCAGTTCTTC. V usage is TRBV12-5 and J usage is TRBJ2-1; 8 bases agree with TRBD1. This CDR3 has 13 residues. V was pared by 6 bases and J by 2 bases, with 0 bases of the junction left unmatched. The germline CDR1 and CDR2 sequences are LGHNT and FRNRAP.

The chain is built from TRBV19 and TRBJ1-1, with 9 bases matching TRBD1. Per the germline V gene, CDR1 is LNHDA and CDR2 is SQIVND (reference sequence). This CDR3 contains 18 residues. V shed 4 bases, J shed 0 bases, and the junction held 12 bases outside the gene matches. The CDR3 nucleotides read TGTGCCAGTAGTAGGGGGACAGGGACCAATACATTGAACACTGAAGCTTTCTTT. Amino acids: CASSRGTGTNTLNTEAFF.

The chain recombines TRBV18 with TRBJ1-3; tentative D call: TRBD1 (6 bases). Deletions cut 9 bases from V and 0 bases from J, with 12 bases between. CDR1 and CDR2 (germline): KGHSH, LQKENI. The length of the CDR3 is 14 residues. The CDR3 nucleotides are TGTGCCAGTACGACAGGAGGCTCTGGAAACACCATATATTTT. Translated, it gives CASTTGGSGNTIYF.

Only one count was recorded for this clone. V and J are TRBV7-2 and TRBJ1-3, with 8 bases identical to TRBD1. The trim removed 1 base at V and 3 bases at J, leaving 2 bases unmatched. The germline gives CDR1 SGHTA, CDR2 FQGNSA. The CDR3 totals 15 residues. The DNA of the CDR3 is TGTGCCAGCAGCTTAGGTGGGACAGGTGGAAACACCATATATTTT. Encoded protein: CASSLGGTGGNTIYF.

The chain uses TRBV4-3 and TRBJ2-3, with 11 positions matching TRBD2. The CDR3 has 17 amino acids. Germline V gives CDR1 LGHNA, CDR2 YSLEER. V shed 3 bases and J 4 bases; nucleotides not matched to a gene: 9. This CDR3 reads CASSHLFSGGASDTQYF. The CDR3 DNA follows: TGCGCCAGCAGCCACCTATTTAGCGGGGGGGCCTCAGATACGCAGTATTTT.

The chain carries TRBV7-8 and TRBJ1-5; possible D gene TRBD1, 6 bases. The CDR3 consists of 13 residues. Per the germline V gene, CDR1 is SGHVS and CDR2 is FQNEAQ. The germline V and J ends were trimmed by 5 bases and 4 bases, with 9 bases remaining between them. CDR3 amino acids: CASSRTVNQPQHF. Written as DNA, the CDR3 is TGTGCCAGCAGCCGGACAGTAAATCAGCCCCAGCATTTT.